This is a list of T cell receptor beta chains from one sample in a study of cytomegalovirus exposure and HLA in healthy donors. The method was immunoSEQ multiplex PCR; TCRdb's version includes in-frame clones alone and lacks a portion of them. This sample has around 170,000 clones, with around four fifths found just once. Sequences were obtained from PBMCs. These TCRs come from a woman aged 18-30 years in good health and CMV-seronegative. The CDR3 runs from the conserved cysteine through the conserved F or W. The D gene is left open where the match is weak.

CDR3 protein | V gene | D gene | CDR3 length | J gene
CASSDSGGAGELFF | TRBV6-4 | TRBD1 | 14 | TRBJ2-2
CASSFRLRSQPQHF | TRBV28 | - | 14 | TRBJ1-5
CASSGPWTGAYGYTF | TRBV2 | TRBD1 | 15 | TRBJ1-2
CASSEGTEGTEAFF | TRBV10-1 | TRBD1 | 14 | TRBJ1-1
CASEKQGVGTEAFF | TRBV6-5 | TRBD1 | 14 | TRBJ1-1
CASSLAGTGNTIYF | TRBV7-2 | TRBD1 | 14 | TRBJ1-3
CASSSNRPVSHRVSGTEAFF | TRBV27 | - | 20 | TRBJ1-1
CASSPPRGNTGELFF | TRBV4-1 | - | 15 | TRBJ2-2
CASSLRSYEQYF | TRBV5-6 | - | 12 | TRBJ2-7
CASSEQGSNQPQHF | TRBV6-5 | - | 14 | TRBJ1-5
CATSREGRYEQYF | TRBV15 | - | 13 | TRBJ2-7
CASSPEGNTIYF | TRBV11-3 | - | 12 | TRBJ1-3
CASSKDRLNTGELFF | TRBV14 | TRBD1 | 15 | TRBJ2-2
CASSEGFGQPQHF | TRBV6-1 | - | 13 | TRBJ1-5
CSSSLVVDEQFF | TRBV7-9 | - | 12 | TRBJ2-1
CASMDRDRNSPLHF | TRBV6-4 | TRBD1 | 14 | TRBJ1-6
CASSLVGGTGAYEQYF | TRBV5-6 | - | 16 | TRBJ2-7
CASSQVGTGRGYTF | TRBV4-1 | TRBD1 | 14 | TRBJ1-2
CASSLPTRGTQYF | TRBV7-8 | TRBD1 | 13 | TRBJ2-3
CASSSWTFYNEQFF | TRBV7-9 | - | 14 | TRBJ2-1
CASSERGAGFGKSEAFF | TRBV19 | - | 17 | TRBJ1-1
CASREGGGYTF | TRBV5-1 | - | 11 | TRBJ1-2
CASSRDRGLMNTEAFF | TRBV14 | TRBD1 | 16 | TRBJ1-1
CASSQPPWRGGAETQYF | TRBV5-4 | - | 17 | TRBJ2-5
CASSVGTGSNSPLHF | TRBV7-8 | TRBD1 | 15 | TRBJ1-6
CASSWGQGYNEQFF | TRBV11-2 | TRBD1 | 14 | TRBJ2-1
CASSDGTGFRNEQFF | TRBV6-1 | TRBD1 | 15 | TRBJ2-1
CASSRPGQETGGYTF | TRBV7-9 | TRBD1 | 15 | TRBJ1-2
CASSSYPQGTTGELFF | TRBV7-3 | - | 16 | TRBJ2-2
CASKTDRGPREQYF | TRBV6-5 | TRBD1 | 14 | TRBJ2-7
CASSPPWAIAISGANGLTF | TRBV18 | - | 19 | TRBJ2-6
CASSPRRGRDTQYF | TRBV11-2 | - | 14 | TRBJ2-3
CASSLTSGGTTGELFF | TRBV2 | TRBD2 | 16 | TRBJ2-2
CASLDGQGGVGYTF | TRBV28 | TRBD1 | 14 | TRBJ1-2
CAYTRRGGNTIYF | TRBV30 | - | 13 | TRBJ1-3